This T cell receptor (beta chain) appears in the sequencing data of a study of cytomegalovirus exposure and HLA in healthy donors. The overall study: The 120 validation repertoires used the same platform as the approximately 670 first-cohort repertoires (as reported by a later analysis). Overall study findings and caveats: Within the 90 to 150 validation repertoires, first-cohort TCR clusters tended to co-occur, according to a later analysis. Reports described diagnosis of cytomegalovirus status by the classifier as highly specific and sensitive. The authors listed approximately 160 TCR beta chains as cytomegalovirus-associated.

TCRdb's table, derived via immunoSEQ multiplex PCR, lists solely in-frame clones and lacks some. The sample lists over 150,000 clones, 91% occurring once. Of note for this clone: Its specificity is unknown.

Germline V gene sequence: CDR1 SGDLS, CDR2 YYNGEE. This CDR3 region has 12 residues. V gave up 1 base and J gave up 5 bases, with 5 bases separating them. The V call is TRBV9, the J call TRBJ2-3; unclear D gene. The source of this sequence is a woman aged 18-29 years in good health and CMV-seropositive. Sequences were obtained from PBMCs. The chain's CDR3 is CASSVLEDTQYF. The CDR3 DNA reads TGTGCCAGCAGCGTATTAGAAGATACGCAGTATTTT.